Listed here is a single T cell receptor (beta chain). The data are from a study of PD-L1 blockade in urothelial cancer. Study overall: Bladder-origin urothelial cancer in males covered about 90% of the 29 patients.

The data were produced by immunoSEQ multiplex PCR, yet TCRdb's version contains in-frame clones alone and is incomplete. The sample has about 48,000 clones, 80% to 90% seen once. Specified time point: peripheral blood 6 weeks after treatment start. Germline V CDR1 and CDR2: LNHDA, SQIVND (reference sequence). After removal of 1 base from V and 4 bases from J, the junction contained 8 bases not matched to a gene. This CDR3 is 17 amino acids long. This receptor was taken from a man between 65 and 85 years old with urothelial cancer. The starting material was PBMCs, obtained around atezolizumab (anti-PD-L1) treatment. The chain carries TRBV19 and TRBJ2-1, with TRBD2 matching over 9 bases. The DNA for the CDR3 is TGTGCCAGTAGTATAGGGAATAGCGGGAGATCTTACAATGAGCAGTTCTTC. Translated: CASSIGNSGRSYNEQFF.